Each of the 27 T cell receptor beta chains below was sequenced from the same sample in a study of beta chain features in type 1 diabetes. The investigators reverse transcribed all of the isolated RNA, so they sequenced expressed TCRB transcripts. Using immunoSEQ multiplex PCR, the repertoire was profiled, and TCRdb retains in-frame clones only, with some absent. The table includes over 350,000 clones, more than 13% detected once. Sequenced: naive CD4+ T cells from blood. The receptors stem from a woman under 30 in good health.

A few counts support this clone. V and J are TRBV9 and TRBJ2-1; 7 bases are shared with TRBD2. Looked up from germline, CDR1 is SGDLS and CDR2 is YYNGEE. The CDR3 length is 17 residues. Trimming removed 1 base from V and 3 bases from J; junction bases left unmatched: 10. CDR3 nucleotide sequence: TGTGCCAGCAGCGTATTGTCTAGCGGCCCTGTCTACAATGAGCAGTTCTTC. Encoded protein: CASSVLSSGPVYNEQFF.

This chain links TRBV5-6 with TRBJ2-3, with 8 nucleotides matching TRBD2. Germline CDR1 SGHDT, CDR2 YYEEEE. The CDR3 sequence is 18 residues long. Trimming removed 4 bases from V and 3 bases from J; junction bases left unmatched: 16. The CDR3 loop reads CASSPTGGPRGRTDTQYF. Here the CDR3 DNA reads TGTGCCAGCAGCCCTACGGGGGGGCCTCGGGGGAGGACAGATACGCAGTATTTT.

This rearrangement joins TRBV19 to TRBJ1-2; 8 nucleotides line up with TRBD1. Germline V gene sequence: CDR1 LNHDA, CDR2 SQIVND (reference sequence). V was pared by 6 bases and J by 4 bases, with 13 bases of the junction left unmatched. The CDR3 has 16 residues. CDR3 sequence reads: CASSAPRGRGPYGYTF. CDR3 coding DNA: TGTGCCAGTAGCGCACCGCGTGGCAGGGGGCCCTATGGCTACACCTTC.

V and J are TRBV7-2 and TRBJ2-5; tentatively, D is TRBD1 (5 bases). CDR3 size: 14 residues. The V end was cut by 5 bases, the J end by 0 bases, with 10 bases between. The germline V gene has CDR1 SGHTA and CDR2 FQGNSA. The CDR3 spells CASSMLGDQETQYF. In nucleotides, the CDR3 is TGTGCCAGCAGCATGCTAGGGGACCAAGAGACCCAGTACTTC.

This clone was counted between two and nine times. The V call is TRBV28, the J call TRBJ2-7; 7 nucleotides line up with TRBD2. V gave up 11 bases and J gave up 4 bases; unmatched junction bases: 14. Germline-derived CDR1 and CDR2 are MDHEN and SYDVKM. The length of the CDR3 is 14 residues. In nucleotides, the CDR3 is TGTGCCGTGCTAAGTGGGGGGGTTCGGTACGAGCAGTACTTC. Protein: CAVLSGGVRYEQYF.

The chain links TRBV7-3 to TRBJ1-5, with unresolved D. CDR1 is SGHTA and CDR2 is FQGTGA in the germline V gene. CDR3 size: 13 residues. V was shortened by 7 bases and J by 5 bases, with 12 bases between the two germline ends. As DNA, the CDR3 is TGTGCCAGCATAGCGGAAGGCGATCAGCCCCAGCATTTT. Translated, it gives CASIAEGDQPQHF. Filled out from reference TRBV7-3 and TRBJ1-5, the complete variable domain reads GAGVSQTPSNKVTEKGKYVELRCDPISGHTALYWYRQSLGQGPEFLIYFQGTGAADDSGLPNDRFFAVRPEGSVSTLKIQRTERGDSAVYLCASIAEGDQPQHFGDGTRLSIL.

This clone was counted a single time. The chain couples TRBV11-3 to TRBJ2-1, with 11 bases fitting TRBD2. V lost 5 bases and J lost 8; bases outside the gene matches: 8. Germline V CDR1 and CDR2: SGHNT, YENEEA. The CDR3 runs to 15 residues. The CDR3 loop reads CASSPGTSGSHEQFF. CDR3 nucleotides: TGTGCCAGCAGCCCGGGGACTAGCGGAAGTCATGAGCAGTTCTTC.

This clone was seen only a few times. The rearrangement links TRBV5-1 to TRBJ1-2, with no clear D. The CDR3 covers 14 residues. V was clipped by 0 bases and J by 5 bases, with 11 bases between them. In germline, CDR1 is SGHRS, CDR2 YFSETQ. The CDR3 here is CASSLVPGTYGYTF. The CDR3 region has the DNA TGCGCCAGCAGCTTGGTGCCAGGAACGTATGGCTACACCTTC.

V and J are TRBV5-1 and TRBJ2-5; D may be TRBD1 (6 bases). The V gene lost 5 bases and the J gene lost 4 bases, with 15 bases spanning the gap. Germline CDR1 and CDR2: SGHRS and YFSETQ. The CDR3 contains 14 residues. CDR3 protein: CASSPRVGGETQYF. CDR3 coding DNA: TGCGCCAGCAGTCCCCGGGTAGGGGGAGAGACCCAGTACTTC.

This clone was detected only a few times. The genes are TRBV25-1 and TRBJ1-3; no reliable D call. This CDR3 region has 15 residues. Germline assignment: CDR1 MGHDK and CDR2 SYGVNS. The germline V and J ends were trimmed by 8 bases and 3 bases, with 17 bases remaining between them. The CDR3 spells CASARMRVNGNTIYF. Here the CDR3 DNA reads TGTGCCAGCGCCCGGATGAGGGTAAATGGAAACACCATATATTTT. Complete variable domain (other parts from reference TRBV25-1 and TRBJ1-3): EADIYQTPRYLVIGTGKKITLECSQTMGHDKMYWYQQDPGMELHLIHYSYGVNSTEKGDLSSESTVSRIRTEHFPLTLESARPSHTSQYLCASARMRVNGNTIYFGEGSWLTVV.

V usage is TRBV5-1 and J usage is TRBJ2-3, with D possibly TRBD1 on 5 matching bases. Trimming left V 3 bases short and J 2 bases short, with 7 bases between. The CDR3 is 13 residues long. The germline CDR1 and CDR2 sequences are SGHRS and YFSETQ. The CDR3 loop reads CASSWTTTDTQYF. DNA for the CDR3: TGCGCCAGCAGCTGGACAACCACAGATACGCAGTATTTT. Based on the CDR3 plus reference TRBV5-1 and TRBJ2-3, the full variable domain is KAGVTQTPRYLIKTRGQQVTLSCSPISGHRSVSWYQQTPGQGLQFLFEYFSETQRNKGNFPGRFSGRQFSNSRSEMNVSTLELGDSALYLCASSWTTTDTQYFGPGTRLTVL.

The chain uses TRBV5-1 and TRBJ2-2; possible D gene TRBD2, 5 bases. Germline V gene lookup returns CDR1 SGHRS and CDR2 YFSETQ. Trimming stripped 0 bases from V and 1 base from J, with 7 bases between. The CDR3 runs 15 residues. DNA for the CDR3: TGCGCCAGCAGCTTGGATGGAGGGAACACCGGGGAGCTGTTTTTT. This gives the protein CASSLDGGNTGELFF.

Remarks on this clone: Different DNA sequences within this sample yield the same CDR3. The chain is built from TRBV6-5 and TRBJ1-1; no clear D. Germline V gene lookup returns CDR1 MNHEY and CDR2 SVGAGI. Trimming cost V 2 bases and J 1 base, with 5 bases left between them. This CDR3 contains 13 residues. The CDR3 protein is CASSYGRNTEAFF. The CDR3 DNA follows: TGTGCCAGCAGTTACGGGAGGAACACTGAAGCTTTCTTT.

CDR3 region: CASSFGLAGTYNEQFF. CDR3 nucleotides: TGCGCCAGCAGCTTTGGGCTAGCGGGTACTTACAATGAGCAGTTCTTC. The genes are TRBV5-1 and TRBJ2-1; 8 nucleotides agree with TRBD2. V lost 2 bases, J lost 4 bases, and 8 bases stayed unmatched. The germline V gene encodes CDR1 SGHRS and CDR2 YFSETQ. This CDR3 has 16 amino acids.

V usage is TRBV5-4 and J usage is TRBJ2-1; 8 bases are a match to TRBD1. The V segment lost 0 bases and the J segment 8 bases; nucleotides outside the gene matches: 4. This CDR3 is built from 14 residues. The germline gives CDR1 SGHNT, CDR2 YYREEE (reference sequence). In DNA form, the CDR3 reads TGTGCCAGCAGCTTGGGCAGGGGGCGCGATGAGCAGTTCTTC. It translates to CASSLGRGRDEQFF.

This chain connects TRBV30 to TRBJ2-7, with TRBD1 matching over 12 bases. Germline CDR1 GTSNPN, CDR2 SVGIG (reference sequence). Germline trimming cut 5 bases from V and 6 bases from J; bases unmatched to any gene: 5. CDR3 length: 13 amino acids. The CDR3 DNA sequence: TGTGCCTGGGCGGGACAGGGGGCTCCCGAGCAGTACTTC. The encoded protein is CAWAGQGAPEQYF.

The V gene is TRBV7-2, the J gene TRBJ2-5, with 8 bases lining up with TRBD1. This CDR3 is 15 amino acids long. Germline V gives CDR1 SGHTA, CDR2 FQGNSA. Losses at the gene ends were 5 bases for V and 4 bases for J; bases not matched to a gene: 9. DNA of the CDR3: TGTGCCAGCAGCCTTCGGACAGGGATGGCAGAGACCCAGTACTTC. Translating gives CASSLRTGMAETQYF.

Notes on this clone: This sample includes further DNA sequences coding for the same CDR3. The chain joins TRBV18 to TRBJ2-7; tentatively, D is TRBD1 (5 bases). CDR1 and CDR2 (germline): KGHSH, LQKENI. The CDR3 consists of 13 residues. The V end lost 3 bases, the J end lost 1 base, and 7 bases lay between the germline ends. The CDR3 sequence: CASSPGLSYEQYF. The DNA for the CDR3 is TGTGCCAGCTCACCGGGGCTTTCCTACGAGCAGTACTTC. Drawing the rest from reference TRBV18 and TRBJ2-7, the complete variable domain is NAGVMQNPRHLVRRRGQEARLRCSPMKGHSHVYWYRQLPEEGLKFMVYLQKENIIDESGMPKERFSAEFPKEGPSILRIQQVVRGDSAAYFCASSPGLSYEQYFGPGTRLTVT.

This clone was counted only a few times. The chain joins TRBV6-5 to TRBJ2-5; 8 nucleotides line up with TRBD2. The CDR3 is 15 amino acids. Looked up from germline, CDR1 is MNHEY and CDR2 is SVGAGI. V gave up 2 bases and J gave up 2 bases; unmatched junction bases: 4. CDR3 sequence (DNA): TGTGCCAGCAGTTACGGGATAGCGGGGCAAGAGACCCAGTACTTC. Translation gives CASSYGIAGQETQYF.

The V gene is TRBV7-2, the J gene TRBJ1-5; D remains ambiguous. Trimming removed 4 bases from V and 0 bases from J, with 10 bases in between. Germline-derived CDR1 and CDR2 are SGHTA and FQGNSA. The CDR3 sequence is 15 residues long. CDR3 in amino acids: CASSSLTNSNQPQHF. Here the CDR3 DNA reads TGTGCCAGCAGCTCTCTGACTAATAGCAATCAGCCCCAGCATTTT.

The gene calls are TRBV5-6 and TRBJ2-1, with D maybe TRBD2 (6 bases). V was cut by 7 bases and J by 7 bases, with 12 bases left in between. Germline loops: CDR1 SGHDT, CDR2 YYEEEE. The CDR3 contains 12 residues. In DNA, the CDR3 is TGTGCCAGCGGGGACTTGTTAAATGAGCAGTTCTTC. The encoded protein is CASGDLLNEQFF.

The V gene is TRBV18, the J gene TRBJ2-1; 11 bases are shared with TRBD2. CDR1 is KGHSH and CDR2 is LQKENI in the germline V gene. With V trimmed by 6 bases and J by 7 bases, 8 bases remained unmatched. This CDR3 has 15 amino acids. The CDR3 is CASSIGLAGQNEQFF. The CDR3 nucleotides read TGTGCCAGCTCTATTGGACTAGCGGGCCAAAATGAGCAGTTCTTC.

This clone was counted a few times. The chain links TRBV11-2 to TRBJ2-1, with 10 bases matching TRBD2. There are 19 residues in the CDR3. Germline-derived CDR1 and CDR2 are SGHAT and FQNNGV. Germline trimming cut 5 bases from V and 7 bases from J; bases unmatched to any gene: 20. The CDR3 here is CASSPSGGRLAGVRNEQFF. The CDR3 DNA reads TGTGCCAGCAGCCCCTCAGGGGGCCGGCTAGCGGGAGTAAGGAATGAGCAGTTCTTC.

This clone came up a few times. CDR3 nucleotides: TGTGCCAGCAGCGAAACAGGGGGCGAGCAGCCCCAGCATTTT. Encoded protein: CASSETGGEQPQHF. The chain recombines TRBV9 with TRBJ1-5; TRBD1 matches 9 bases. The CDR3 covers 14 residues. Germline V gene lookup returns CDR1 SGDLS and CDR2 YYNGEE. V was clipped by 3 bases and J by 7 bases; unmatched bases: 5.

The CDR3 DNA follows: TGTGCCAGTAATCAGCGGAATAGCAATCAGCCCCAGCATTTT. Amino acid sequence: CASNQRNSNQPQHF. The chain employs TRBV19 and TRBJ1-5; D not certain. Per the germline V gene, CDR1 is LNHDA and CDR2 is SQIVND (reference sequence). This CDR3 contains 14 residues. V lost 7 bases and J lost 0, with 10 bases in between. The full variable domain, completed using reference TRBV19 and TRBJ1-5, is DGGITQSPKYLFRKEGQNVTLSCEQNLNHDAMYWYRQDPGQGLRLIYYSQIVNDFQKGDIAEGYSVSREKKESFPLTVTSAQKNPTAFYLCASNQRNSNQPQHFGDGTRLSIL.

The genes are TRBV4-1 and TRBJ2-3; no clear D. The V end lost 1 base, the J end lost 1 base, and 9 bases lay between the germline ends. The CDR3 has 15 amino acids. Per germline, CDR1 MGHRA and CDR2 YSYEKL. Here the CDR3 DNA reads TGCGCCAGCAGCCAAGTCCCCCTCGGCACAGATACGCAGTATTTT. This encodes CASSQVPLGTDTQYF.

The chain has TRBV29-1 and TRBJ2-1; TRBD2 matches 10 bases. The CDR3 consists of 14 residues. J was trimmed by 7 bases and V by 7 bases; bases with no gene match: 10. CDR1 is SQVTM and CDR2 is ANQGSEA in the germline V gene. CDR3 region: CSGSAGGPYNEQFF. In DNA, the CDR3 is TGCAGCGGATCAGCGGGAGGGCCATATAATGAGCAGTTCTTC.